The clone carrying this TCR beta chain was found once. This sample was included in a study of blood T cell repertoires in COVID-19. For the study at large: Nucleic acid was either cDNA or gDNA, and it came from T cells, B-cell-depleted T cells, or PBMCs.

Generated by immunoSEQ multiplex PCR, the TCRdb table keeps only in-frame clones and is missing some. In the table there are under 150,000 clones, around 85% of which are singletons. J gave up 6 bases and V 5 bases, and 2 bases lay outside the gene matches. CDR1 is SGHNT, CDR2 YENEEA, per germline. The CDR3 sequence is 12 residues long. Sequencing was performed on peripheral blood. This receptor was taken from a woman in her fifties or sixties with COVID-19, enrolled during active disease. V gene TRBV11-3 combines with J gene TRBJ1-1, with 8 positions matching TRBD1. The CDR3 sequence: CASSIQGAEAFF. As DNA, the CDR3 is TGTGCCAGCAGCATACAGGGGGCTGAAGCTTTCTTT. Full variable domain (missing parts from reference TRBV11-3 and TRBJ1-1): EAGVVQSPRYKIIEKKQPVAFWCNPISGHNTLYWYLQNLGQGPELLIRYENEEAVDDSQLPKDRFSAERLKGVDSTLKIQPAELGDSAVYLCASSIQGAEAFFGQGTRLTVV.